Listed below are T cell receptor beta chains from one sample, sequenced in a study of T cells in Graves' hyperthyroidism and ophthalmopathy. TCRdb recomputed calls from the multiplex PCR reads with MiXCR, one row per CDR3 protein. The sample lists some 620,000 distinct CDR3 sequences, roughly 16% seen once, with 3% to 4% in the top ten. The sequencing sample was made of blood. These receptors were collected from a woman in her twenties or thirties with Graves' hyperthyroidism. Both conserved end residues are part of each CDR3. D genes are given only for firm matches. Clone size appears in some rows only: once, few, many, or a class for an expanded clone.

J gene: TRBJ2-1
V gene: TRBV6-1
clone size: many
D gene: TRBD1
CDR3 DNA: TGTGCCAGCAGTCTTCCTGACAGGGGGTCCTACAATGAGCAGTTCTTC
CDR3 protein: CASSLPDRGSYNEQFF

J gene: TRBJ1-4
V gene: TRBV7-9
clone size: few
D gene: TRBD1
CDR3 DNA: TGTGCCAGCAGCTTACCACAGGGGAAGGGAAAAAAACTGTTTTTT
CDR3 protein: CASSLPQGKGKKLFF

J gene: TRBJ2-2
V gene: TRBV7-6
clone size: many
D gene: -
CDR3 DNA: TGTGCCAGCAGCCCCCGACGTAACGGGGAGCTGTTTTTT
CDR3 protein: CASSPRRNGELFF

J gene: TRBJ2-3
V gene: TRBV28
clone size: many
D gene: TRBD2
CDR3 DNA: TGTGCCAGCAGTCCGCTATCGGGACTAGCGGCTAGCACAGATACGCAGTATTTT
CDR3 protein: CASSPLSGLAASTDTQYF

J gene: TRBJ2-2
V gene: TRBV13
clone size: -
D gene: TRBD2
CDR3 DNA: TGTGCCAGCAGCCTAGCGGGAACCACGAACACCGGGGAGCTGCTTTTT
CDR3 protein: CASSLAGTTNTGELLF

J gene: TRBJ2-7
V gene: TRBV28
clone size: many
D gene: TRBD2
CDR3 DNA: TGTGCCAGCAGTTTATTGGGGCTAGCGGGAGACTACGAGCAGTACTTC
CDR3 protein: CASSLLGLAGDYEQYF

J gene: TRBJ2-2
V gene: TRBV7-3
clone size: -
D gene: -
CDR3 DNA: TGTGCCAGCAGCGCCCGAGGACAGCCCACCGGGGAGCTGTTTTTT
CDR3 protein: CASSARGQPTGELFF

J gene: TRBJ2-7
V gene: TRBV10-3
clone size: few
D gene: TRBD1
CDR3 DNA: TGTGCCATCAGTGAGTCCGGGACAGGGGCGTACGAGCAGTACTTC
CDR3 protein: CAISESGTGAYEQYF

J gene: TRBJ2-7
V gene: TRBV4-2
clone size: few
D gene: -
CDR3 DNA: TGTGCCAGCAGCCAAGATCTTACCGTAGGGGACTCCTACTCCTACGAGCAGTACTTC
CDR3 protein: CASSQDLTVGDSYSYEQYF

J gene: TRBJ1-2
V gene: TRBV6-1
clone size: many
D gene: -
CDR3 DNA: TGTGCCACAACGGCCGACACAACGGGGGGCTACACCTTC
CDR3 protein: CATTADTTGGYTF

J gene: TRBJ2-2
V gene: TRBV19
clone size: -
D gene: TRBD2
CDR3 DNA: TGTGCCAGTACGATCGTTAGCGGGACGAACACCGGGGAGCTGTTTTTT
CDR3 protein: CASTIVSGTNTGELFF

J gene: TRBJ2-1
V gene: TRBV6-1
clone size: many
D gene: TRBD2
CDR3 DNA: TGTGCCAGCAGTGAGATAGCGGGAAGCTACAATGAGCAGTTCTTC
CDR3 protein: CASSEIAGSYNEQFF

J gene: TRBJ2-7
V gene: TRBV18
clone size: -
D gene: -
CDR3 DNA: TGTGCCAGCTCACCCGACGGTTACTACGAGCAGTACTTC
CDR3 protein: CASSPDGYYEQYF

J gene: TRBJ2-1
V gene: TRBV5-1
clone size: -
D gene: -
CDR3 DNA: TGTGCCAGCACTGTAGAGGGAGGGGGTTTAGGCAATGAGCAGTTCTTC
CDR3 protein: CASTVEGGGLGNEQFF

J gene: TRBJ2-7
V gene: TRBV14
clone size: many
D gene: TRBD2
CDR3 DNA: TGTGCCAGCAGCCAAGAGGCTAGCGGATACTACGAGCAGTACTTC
CDR3 protein: CASSQEASGYYEQYF

J gene: TRBJ2-6
V gene: TRBV3-1
clone size: few
D gene: -
CDR3 DNA: TGTGCCAGCAAATTACAGGCCAACCCCTCTGGGGCCAACGTCCTGACTTTC
CDR3 protein: CASKLQANPSGANVLTF

J gene: TRBJ2-2
V gene: TRBV28
clone size: many
D gene: TRBD2
CDR3 DNA: TGTGCCAGCAGTTTATCGGGACTAGCGGGAGCGAACACCGGGGAGCTGTTTTTT
CDR3 protein: CASSLSGLAGANTGELFF

J gene: TRBJ2-7
V gene: TRBV20-1
clone size: few
D gene: TRBD1
CDR3 DNA: TGCAGTGCTAGAGAGGTGTCAGAGGGACAGTACTACGAGCAGTACTTC
CDR3 protein: CSAREVSEGQYYEQYF

J gene: TRBJ2-5
V gene: TRBV7-8
clone size: many
D gene: TRBD1
CDR3 DNA: TGTGCCAGCAGCGGGGGACAGGGGTACGAAGAGACCCAGTACTTC
CDR3 protein: CASSGGQGYEETQYF

J gene: TRBJ2-2
V gene: TRBV6-6
clone size: many
D gene: -
CDR3 DNA: TGTGCCAGCAGTTACTCTGGACGGCGTGCGGACACCGGGGAGCTGTTTTTT
CDR3 protein: CASSYSGRRADTGELFF

J gene: TRBJ1-1
V gene: TRBV6-1
clone size: many
D gene: -
CDR3 DNA: TGTGCCAGCAGTCAGGAGGACAGACCGAACACTGAAGCTTTCTTT
CDR3 protein: CASSQEDRPNTEAFF

J gene: TRBJ1-5
V gene: TRBV20-1
clone size: many
D gene: -
CDR3 DNA: TGCAGTGCTAGAGGCCCGACCCAAAAGGGGACTAGCAATCAGCCCCAGCATTTT
CDR3 protein: CSARGPTQKGTSNQPQHF

J gene: TRBJ2-3
V gene: TRBV9
clone size: -
D gene: -
CDR3 DNA: TGTGCCAGCAGTCCAAGTGGGAACGCGCAGGTAACAGATACGCAGTATTTT
CDR3 protein: CASSPSGNAQVTDTQYF

J gene: TRBJ2-3
V gene: TRBV7-3
clone size: many
D gene: -
CDR3 DNA: TGTGCCAGCAGCCCAGAAGCCGTTCCTAGCACAGATACGCAGTATTTT
CDR3 protein: CASSPEAVPSTDTQYF

J gene: TRBJ2-7
V gene: TRBV27
clone size: few
D gene: -
CDR3 DNA: TGTGCCAGCCGAGGTTTGTCCATCTACGAGCAGTACTTC
CDR3 protein: CASRGLSIYEQYF

J gene: TRBJ2-1
V gene: TRBV29-1
clone size: many
D gene: -
CDR3 DNA: TGCAGCGCGACGGTACCCTACAATGAGCAGTTCTTC
CDR3 protein: CSATVPYNEQFF

J gene: TRBJ2-1
V gene: TRBV7-6
clone size: many
D gene: -
CDR3 DNA: TGTGCCAGCAGCTTAGAAGGATTCCCGGGGCGGCAGTTCTTC
CDR3 protein: CASSLEGFPGRQFF

J gene: TRBJ2-2
V gene: TRBV7-2
clone size: many
D gene: -
CDR3 DNA: TGTGCCAGCAGCTTAAGGGGGGCTGGCACCGGGGAGCTGTTTTTT
CDR3 protein: CASSLRGAGTGELFF

J gene: TRBJ2-6
V gene: TRBV6-1
clone size: few
D gene: -
CDR3 DNA: TGTGCCAGCAGTCCCTCGGCAGGTGGTTCTGGGGCCAACGTCCTGACTTTC
CDR3 protein: CASSPSAGGSGANVLTF

J gene: TRBJ2-2
V gene: TRBV11-2
clone size: many
D gene: TRBD1
CDR3 DNA: TGTGCCAGCAGCTTGGCTTGGACAGGGACCACCGGGGAGCTGTTTTTT
CDR3 protein: CASSLAWTGTTGELFF

J gene: TRBJ1-2
V gene: TRBV29-1
clone size: many
D gene: -
CDR3 DNA: TGCAGCGTTGACGAAGGGCAGTTAACCTATGGCTACACCTTC
CDR3 protein: CSVDEGQLTYGYTF

J gene: TRBJ2-3
V gene: TRBV9
clone size: -
D gene: -
CDR3 DNA: TGTGCCAGCAGCGTAGAGGGCGGAGCGAACACAGATACGCAGTATTTT
CDR3 protein: CASSVEGGANTDTQYF

J gene: TRBJ1-6
V gene: TRBV13
clone size: once
D gene: -
CDR3 DNA: TGCGCCAGCAGCCAAGTGGAAGGGAGGTCTTCACCCCTCCACTTT
CDR3 protein: CASSQVEGRSSPLHF

J gene: TRBJ1-2
V gene: TRBV10-3
clone size: few
D gene: -
CDR3 DNA: TGTGCCATCAGTCCCGACTCCCAGGAGCGCTACACCTTC
CDR3 protein: CAISPDSQERYTF

J gene: TRBJ2-1
V gene: TRBV18
clone size: -
D gene: -
CDR3 DNA: TGTGCCAGCTCACCCGGGGGCCCCACCGGATCCTACAATGAGCAGTTCTTC
CDR3 protein: CASSPGGPTGSYNEQFF

J gene: TRBJ2-7
V gene: TRBV20-1
clone size: -
D gene: -
CDR3 DNA: TGCAGTGCTAGACCGACTCCGAAACGGGAGCCCAGGGAGCAGTACTTC
CDR3 protein: CSARPTPKREPREQYF

J gene: TRBJ1-1
V gene: TRBV5-1
clone size: few
D gene: -
CDR3 DNA: TGCGCCAGCAGCTTGGACCCCGGGAACAGCCCGATTTTGAACACTGAAGCTTTCTTT
CDR3 protein: CASSLDPGNSPILNTEAFF

J gene: TRBJ2-1
V gene: TRBV19
clone size: few
D gene: TRBD2
CDR3 DNA: TGTGCCAGTACCCTTAGCGGGAGGGGCAATGAGCAGTTCTTC
CDR3 protein: CASTLSGRGNEQFF

J gene: TRBJ2-7
V gene: TRBV27
clone size: many
D gene: TRBD1
CDR3 DNA: TGTGCCAGCAGTTCCTTAGGGACAGGGAGTGACGAGCAGTACTTC
CDR3 protein: CASSSLGTGSDEQYF

J gene: TRBJ2-5
V gene: TRBV4-1
clone size: few
D gene: -
CDR3 DNA: TGCGCCAGCAGCCAGCAGCAGTTACAAGAGACCCAGTACTTC
CDR3 protein: CASSQQQLQETQYF

J gene: TRBJ2-1
V gene: TRBV30
clone size: -
D gene: TRBD2
CDR3 DNA: TGTGCCGGGACTAGCTACAATGAGCAGTTCTTC
CDR3 protein: CAGTSYNEQFF

J gene: TRBJ2-1
V gene: TRBV4-3
clone size: -
D gene: -
CDR3 DNA: TGCGCCAGCAGCCAAGAACTGATGATGAATGAGCAGTTCTTC
CDR3 protein: CASSQELMMNEQFF

J gene: TRBJ2-1
V gene: TRBV20-1
clone size: many
D gene: -
CDR3 DNA: TGCAGTGCTAGAGAGGAGGTCTCCTACAATGAGCAGTTCTTC
CDR3 protein: CSAREEVSYNEQFF

J gene: TRBJ1-1
V gene: TRBV7-3
clone size: -
D gene: -
CDR3 DNA: TGTGCCAGCTCGGCTTGGCAGAACACTGAAGCTTTCTTT
CDR3 protein: CASSAWQNTEAFF

J gene: TRBJ1-5
V gene: TRBV4-1
clone size: few
D gene: TRBD1
CDR3 DNA: TGCGCCAGCAGCCAAGATTTCGGGACAGTTCTCTATAGCAATCAGCCCCAGCATTTT
CDR3 protein: CASSQDFGTVLYSNQPQHF